This is a list of T cell receptor beta chains from one sample in a study of cytomegalovirus exposure and HLA in healthy donors. Produced via immunoSEQ multiplex PCR; TCRdb's table is partial and in-frame only. The table records 130,000 to 150,000 clones, 79% of them present only once. The specimen sequenced was PBMCs. These receptor sequences come from a woman aged 40-49 years in good health and CMV-seropositive. Each CDR3 is given with its conserved first and last residue. Fields, in order: V gene, clone size, CDR3 length, D gene, J gene, CDR3 protein, CDR3 DNA. The D gene is left open where the match is weak. Some rows mark clone size as missing; the rest say once, few, many or name a class of expanded clone.

>TRBV18|NA|18|TRBD1|TRBJ1-2
CASSPTQTGTGANYGYTF
TGTGCCAGCTCACCAACTCAAACCGGGACAGGGGCCAACTATGGCTACACCTTC
>TRBV7-7|NA|15|TRBD1|TRBJ2-7
CASSQGTGMYYEQYF
TGTGCCAGCAGCCAAGGGACAGGGATGTACTACGAGCAGTACTTC
>TRBV30|NA|12|TRBD1|TRBJ1-4
CAWSQTQGELFF
TGTGCCTGGAGTCAAACACAGGGGGAACTGTTTTTT
>TRBV2|NA|15|TRBD1|TRBJ1-1
CASRAQDRINTEAFF
TGTGCCAGCAGAGCTCAGGACAGGATAAACACTGAAGCTTTCTTT
>TRBV5-6|NA|14|NA|TRBJ1-1
CASSLVVQNTEAFF
TGTGCCAGCAGCTTGGTAGTCCAGAACACTGAAGCTTTCTTT
>TRBV5-6|NA|13|NA|TRBJ2-7
CASSSGSSYEQYF
TGTGCCAGCAGTAGTGGGAGCTCCTACGAGCAGTACTTC
>TRBV6-1|once|15|NA|TRBJ1-5
CASSIQGLSNQPQHF
TGTGCCAGCAGTATACAGGGTCTGAGCAATCAGCCCCAGCATTTT
>TRBV2|NA|16|TRBD1|TRBJ2-7
CASRRPGTGGPHEQYF
TGTGCCAGCAGGAGACCCGGGACAGGGGGCCCCCACGAGCAGTACTTC
>TRBV9|NA|16|NA|TRBJ1-3
CASSVEAGTTGNTIYF
TGTGCCAGCAGCGTCGAGGCCGGGACAACGGGAAACACCATATATTTT
>TRBV12-5|NA|19|TRBD1|TRBJ1-1
CASGLVSLGTDFMNTEAFF
TGTGCTAGTGGTTTGGTATCACTTGGGACAGACTTCATGAACACTGAAGCTTTCTTT
>TRBV4-1|NA|16|NA|TRBJ1-5
CASSQDPAGNFRPQHF
TGCGCCAGCAGCCAAGATCCGGCAGGGAACTTTAGGCCCCAGCATTTT
>TRBV10-2|NA|14|TRBD1|TRBJ1-5
CASSEGTGNQPQHF
TGCGCCAGCAGTGAGGGGACAGGGAATCAGCCCCAGCATTTT
>TRBV9|NA|15|TRBD2|TRBJ2-3
CASSAGGTSTDTQYF
TGTGCCAGCAGCGCGGGGGGGACTAGCACAGATACGCAGTATTTT
>TRBV5-4|NA|15|NA|TRBJ2-1
CASSPRSEPINEQFF
TGTGCCAGCAGCCCCCGTAGCGAACCAATTAATGAGCAGTTCTTC
>TRBV5-1|NA|11|NA|TRBJ2-7
CASSSLYEQYF
TGCGCCAGCAGCTCCCTGTACGAGCAGTACTTC
>TRBV10-2|NA|13|NA|TRBJ1-1
CASRSGSNTEAFF
TGCGCCAGCAGGTCCGGGAGTAACACTGAAGCTTTCTTT
>TRBV5-4|once|15|NA|TRBJ1-2
CASSLEGGSLYGYTF
TGTGCCAGCAGCTTGGAAGGGGGAAGTCTCTATGGCTACACCTTC
>TRBV18|NA|13|NA|TRBJ2-2
CASSRANTGELFF
TGTGCCAGCTCGCGCGCGAACACCGGGGAGCTGTTTTTT
>TRBV7-9|few|12|NA|TRBJ1-4
CASSREEEKLFF
TGTGCCAGCAGCCGGGAGGAAGAAAAACTGTTTTTT
>TRBV19|NA|16|TRBD1|TRBJ1-3
CASSNPGGTSGNTIYF
TGTGCCAGTAGCAACCCAGGGGGAACCTCTGGAAACACCATATATTTT
>TRBV6-6|NA|13|TRBD1|TRBJ1-1
CASNPGQQTEAFF
TGTGCCAGCAACCCGGGACAGCAGACTGAAGCTTTCTTT
>TRBV30|NA|13|TRBD2|TRBJ2-1
CAWRIAGTHEQFF
TGTGCCTGGAGAATAGCGGGGACCCATGAGCAGTTCTTC
>TRBV27|NA|15|TRBD2|TRBJ2-7
CASSSYSGSSYEQYF
TGTGCCAGCAGTTCCTATAGCGGGAGCTCCTACGAGCAGTACTTC
>TRBV23-1|NA|22|TRBD2|TRBJ2-1
CASIPMAGSGLAYSGGGNEQFF
TGCGCCAGCATCCCCATGGCAGGGTCAGGCCTTGCATACAGCGGGGGGGGCAATGAGCAGTTCTTC
>TRBV6-5|NA|14|TRBD1|TRBJ2-7
CASRPGQGTYEQYF
TGTGCCAGCAGGCCGGGACAGGGTACCTACGAGCAGTACTTC
>TRBV19|NA|14|TRBD1|TRBJ1-3
CASSTTGAGNTIYF
TGTGCCAGTAGTACCACAGGGGCTGGAAACACCATATATTTT
>TRBV7-9|NA|14|TRBD1|TRBJ1-6
CASSPGTDNSPLHF
TGTGCCAGCAGCCCCGGGACAGATAATTCACCCCTCCACTTT
>TRBV6-1|NA|17|TRBD2|TRBJ2-2
CASSEGLAGGRTGELFF
TGTGCCAGCAGTGAAGGACTAGCGGGGGGGCGGACCGGGGAGCTGTTTTTT
>TRBV6-1|NA|14|NA|TRBJ1-5
CASSSEDSNQPQHF
TGTGCCAGCAGTTCGGAGGATAGCAATCAGCCCCAGCATTTT
>TRBV2|NA|15|NA|TRBJ2-5
CASSEAGGSWETQYF
TGTGCCAGCAGTGAAGCGGGGGGATCCTGGGAGACCCAGTACTTC
>TRBV7-3|NA|14|NA|TRBJ1-6
CASSHGGGGSPLHF
TGTGCCAGCAGCCACGGGGGGGGAGGCTCACCCCTCCACTTT
>TRBV19|NA|16|TRBD1|TRBJ1-2
CASSPEDRVKRRGYTF
TGTGCCAGTAGTCCAGAGGACAGGGTAAAGCGGCGCGGCTACACCTTC
>TRBV19|NA|16|TRBD1|TRBJ1-5
CASRRRGQGPNQPQHF
TGTGCCAGTCGTCGTAGGGGACAGGGCCCCAATCAGCCCCAGCATTTT
>TRBV5-6|NA|15|NA|TRBJ1-1
CASSLPQGGNTEAFF
TGTGCCAGCAGCCTACCACAGGGTGGGAACACTGAAGCTTTCTTT
>TRBV2|NA|16|TRBD1|TRBJ1-4
CASSVSGGTDNEKLFF
TGTGCCAGCAGCGTCTCCGGTGGGACAGACAATGAAAAACTGTTTTTT
>TRBV15|NA|14|NA|TRBJ2-5
CATSADLVGETQYF
TGTGCCACCAGCGCCGACCTAGTAGGTGAGACCCAGTACTTC
>TRBV4-2|once|16|TRBD2|TRBJ2-1
CASSQVLAGGMNEQFF
TGTGCCAGCAGCCAAGTCCTAGCGGGGGGGATGAATGAGCAGTTCTTC
>TRBV9|NA|17|NA|TRBJ1-1
CASSVEGGGEGSTEAFF
TGTGCCAGCAGCGTAGAGGGGGGGGGTGAAGGGTCCACTGAAGCTTTCTTT
>TRBV18|NA|18|TRBD1|TRBJ1-1
CASSLTVMTGGQNTEAFF
TGTGCCAGCTCCCTCACGGTTATGACAGGGGGCCAGAACACTGAAGCTTTCTTT
>TRBV27|NA|14|NA|TRBJ2-7
CASSLSPGSYEQYF
TGTGCCAGCAGTTTAAGCCCCGGCTCCTACGAGCAGTACTTC
>TRBV7-3|NA|16|TRBD1|TRBJ1-3
CASSPGQGSLGNTIYF
TGTGCCAGCAGCCCCGGACAGGGAAGTCTTGGAAACACCATATATTTT
>TRBV9|NA|12|NA|TRBJ2-3
CASTRDADTQYF
TGTGCCAGCACCAGGGATGCAGATACGCAGTATTTT
>TRBV19|NA|13|NA|TRBJ2-5
CASSILTGETQYF
TGTGCCAGTAGTATCTTGACGGGAGAGACCCAGTACTTC